This T cell receptor beta chain originates from a study of blood T cells in healthy people across ages. Study-level points and caveats: TCR beta diversity correlated strongly with naive T cell percentage.

Details on this clonotype: Its antigen is not identified.

Ranging in age from about 6 to 95, the donors were healthy Caucasian individuals from Russia. Through a sample-barcoded 5' primer and a J-beta primer mix, a second PCR was run for roughly 7 to 11 cycles. Tags on each cDNA molecule came from a template-switch adaptor with 12 random nucleotides. TCRdb reanalysed the 5' RACE reads using MiXCR and keeps one entry per CDR3 protein. The data hold 650,000 to 700,000 distinct CDR3 sequences, with under 65% observed a single time. CDR3 length: 14 residues. The V gene's germline CDR1 is SQVTM and CDR2 ANQGSEA. V lost 4 bases and J 0 bases, leaving 10 bases between the germline ends.

The chain has TRBV29-1 and TRBJ2-1; D is unresolved. The sequence was obtained from an elderly woman in good health. The sample taken for sequencing was blood. The CDR3 nucleotides are TGCAGCGTTGTAATGGGTAACTCCTACAATGAGCAGTTCTTC. Protein product: CSVVMGNSYNEQFF.